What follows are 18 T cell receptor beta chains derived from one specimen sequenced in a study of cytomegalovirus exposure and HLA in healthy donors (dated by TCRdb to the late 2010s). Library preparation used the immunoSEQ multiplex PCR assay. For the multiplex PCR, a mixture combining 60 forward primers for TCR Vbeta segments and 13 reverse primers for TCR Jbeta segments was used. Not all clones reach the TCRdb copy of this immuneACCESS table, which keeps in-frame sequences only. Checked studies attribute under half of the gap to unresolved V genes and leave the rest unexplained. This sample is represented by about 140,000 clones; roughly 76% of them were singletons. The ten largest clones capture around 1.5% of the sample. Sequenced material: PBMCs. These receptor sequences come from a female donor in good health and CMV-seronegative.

The CDR3 nucleotides are TGTGCCAGCAGTTGGACTAGCGGGGCTTGCGAGCAGTACTTC. Its translation is CASSWTSGACEQYF. This chain links TRBV27 with TRBJ2-7; 12 bases are a match to TRBD2. CDR1 is MNHEY and CDR2 is SMNVEV in the germline V gene (reference sequence). The CDR3 contains 14 residues. Trimming took 4 bases from V and 6 from J; bases not matched to a gene: 4.

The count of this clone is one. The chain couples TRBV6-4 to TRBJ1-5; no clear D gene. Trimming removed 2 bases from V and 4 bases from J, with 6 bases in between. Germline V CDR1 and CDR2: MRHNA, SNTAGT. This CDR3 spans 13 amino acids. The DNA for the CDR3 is TGTGCCAGCAGTGACCAACTGAATCAGCCCCAGCATTTT. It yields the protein CASSDQLNQPQHF.

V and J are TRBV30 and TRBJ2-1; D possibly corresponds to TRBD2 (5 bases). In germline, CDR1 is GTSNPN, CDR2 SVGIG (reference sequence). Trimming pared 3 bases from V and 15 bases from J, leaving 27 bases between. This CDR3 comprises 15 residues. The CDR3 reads CAWSPSGLRAAFLFF. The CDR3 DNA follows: TGTGCCTGGAGCCCCAGCGGTCTGCGGGCGGCTTTCCTGTTCTTC.

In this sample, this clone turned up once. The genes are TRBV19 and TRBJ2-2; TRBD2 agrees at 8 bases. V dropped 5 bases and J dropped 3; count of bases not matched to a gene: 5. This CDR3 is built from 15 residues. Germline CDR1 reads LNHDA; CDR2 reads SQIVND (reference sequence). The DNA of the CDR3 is TGTGCCAGTAGTTTTGGTAGCGGGGACACCGGGGAGCTGTTTTTT. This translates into CASSFGSGDTGELFF.

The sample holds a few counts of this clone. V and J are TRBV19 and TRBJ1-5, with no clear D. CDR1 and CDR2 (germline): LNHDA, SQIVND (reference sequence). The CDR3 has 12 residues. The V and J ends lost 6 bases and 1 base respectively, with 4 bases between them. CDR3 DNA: TGTGCCAGTAGGCAGAGCAATCAGCCCCAGCATTTT. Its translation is CASRQSNQPQHF.

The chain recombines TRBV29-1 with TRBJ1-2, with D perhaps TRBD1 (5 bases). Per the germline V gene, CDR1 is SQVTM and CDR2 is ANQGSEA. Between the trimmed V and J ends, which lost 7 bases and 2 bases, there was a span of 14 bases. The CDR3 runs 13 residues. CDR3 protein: CSARETANYGYTF. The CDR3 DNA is TGCAGCGCCCGGGAGACAGCCAACTATGGCTACACCTTC.

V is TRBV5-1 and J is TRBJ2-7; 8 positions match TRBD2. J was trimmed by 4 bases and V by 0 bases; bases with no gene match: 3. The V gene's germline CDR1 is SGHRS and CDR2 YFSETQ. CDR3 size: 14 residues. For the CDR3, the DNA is TGCGCCAGCAGCTTGGATCCGGGAGGGTACGAGCAGTACTTC. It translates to CASSLDPGGYEQYF.

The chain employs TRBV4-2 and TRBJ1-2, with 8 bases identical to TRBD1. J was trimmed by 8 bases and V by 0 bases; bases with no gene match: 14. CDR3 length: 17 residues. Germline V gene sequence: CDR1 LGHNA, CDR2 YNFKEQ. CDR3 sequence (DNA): TGTGCCAGCAGCCAAGATGTCGGAGCGGCAGGGGGCGGGGGCTACACCTTC. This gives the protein CASSQDVGAAGGGGYTF.

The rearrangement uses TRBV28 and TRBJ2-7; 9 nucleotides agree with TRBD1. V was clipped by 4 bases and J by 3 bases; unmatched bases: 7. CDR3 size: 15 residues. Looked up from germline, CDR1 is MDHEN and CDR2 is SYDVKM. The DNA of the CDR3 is TGTGCCAGCAGTTCAAGCGGGACAGGGAACTACGAGCAGTACTTC. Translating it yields CASSSSGTGNYEQYF.

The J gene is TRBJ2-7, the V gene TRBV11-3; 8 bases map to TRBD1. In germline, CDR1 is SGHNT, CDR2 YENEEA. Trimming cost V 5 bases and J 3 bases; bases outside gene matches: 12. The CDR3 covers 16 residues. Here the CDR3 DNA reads TGTGCCAGCAGCCCGAGGACAGGGAGTATGATCTACGAGCAGTACTTC. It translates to CASSPRTGSMIYEQYF.

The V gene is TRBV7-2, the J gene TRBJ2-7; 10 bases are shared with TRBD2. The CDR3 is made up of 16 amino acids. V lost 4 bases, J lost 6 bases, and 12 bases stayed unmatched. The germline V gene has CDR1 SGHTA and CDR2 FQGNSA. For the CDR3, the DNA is TGTGCCAGCAGCTCAGGAGCGGGGACTAGCGTAGGCGAGCAGTACTTC. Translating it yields CASSSGAGTSVGEQYF.

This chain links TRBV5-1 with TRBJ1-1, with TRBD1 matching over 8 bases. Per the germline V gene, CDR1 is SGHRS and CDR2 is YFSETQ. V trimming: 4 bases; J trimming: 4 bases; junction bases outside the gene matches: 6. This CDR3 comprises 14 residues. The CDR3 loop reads CASSGQGAGTEAFF. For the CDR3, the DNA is TGCGCCAGCAGCGGCCAGGGGGCTGGCACTGAAGCTTTCTTT.

In nucleotides, the CDR3 is TGTGCCAGCTCGGGGACAGGGTGGGGTATGAACACTGAAGCTTTCTTT. Its protein product is CASSGTGWGMNTEAFF. The V call is TRBV18, the J call TRBJ1-1; TRBD1 matches at 9 bases. CDR1 is KGHSH and CDR2 is LQKENI in the germline V gene. The trim removed 6 bases at V and 0 bases at J, leaving 8 bases unmatched. There are 16 residues in the CDR3.

CDR3 nucleotide sequence: TGCGCCAGCAGCTCCGGGACAGCCTCCTACGAGCAGTACTTC. This sequence encodes CASSSGTASYEQYF. The genes are TRBV5-1 and TRBJ2-7, with 7 bases aligning to TRBD1. In germline, CDR1 is SGHRS, CDR2 YFSETQ. V gave up 3 bases and J gave up 0 bases; unmatched junction bases: 3. This CDR3 is built from 14 residues.

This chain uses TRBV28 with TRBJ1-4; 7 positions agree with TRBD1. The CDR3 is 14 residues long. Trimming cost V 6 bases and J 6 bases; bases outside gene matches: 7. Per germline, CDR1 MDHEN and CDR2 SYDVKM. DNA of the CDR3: TGTGCCAGCAGGACAGGGATCGGGGATGAAAAACTGTTTTTT. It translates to CASRTGIGDEKLFF.

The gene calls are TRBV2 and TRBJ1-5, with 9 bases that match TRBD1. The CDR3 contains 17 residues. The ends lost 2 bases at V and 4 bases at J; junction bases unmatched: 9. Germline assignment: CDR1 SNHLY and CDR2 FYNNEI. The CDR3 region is CASSEMGGQGLNQPQHF. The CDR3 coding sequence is TGTGCCAGCAGTGAAATGGGGGGACAGGGTTTGAATCAGCCCCAGCATTTT.

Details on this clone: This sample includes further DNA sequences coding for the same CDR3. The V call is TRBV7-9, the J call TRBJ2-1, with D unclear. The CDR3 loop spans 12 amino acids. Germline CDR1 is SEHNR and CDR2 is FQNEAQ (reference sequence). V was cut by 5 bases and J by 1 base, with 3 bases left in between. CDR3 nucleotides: TGTGCCAGCAGCCTATCCTACAATGAGCAGTTCTTC. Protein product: CASSLSYNEQFF. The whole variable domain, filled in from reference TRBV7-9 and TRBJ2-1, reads DTGVSQNPRHKITKRGQNVTFRCDPISEHNRLYWYRQTLGQGPEFLTYFQNEAQLEKSRLLSDRFSAERPKGSFSTLEIQRTEQGDSAMYLCASSLSYNEQFFGPGTRLTVL.

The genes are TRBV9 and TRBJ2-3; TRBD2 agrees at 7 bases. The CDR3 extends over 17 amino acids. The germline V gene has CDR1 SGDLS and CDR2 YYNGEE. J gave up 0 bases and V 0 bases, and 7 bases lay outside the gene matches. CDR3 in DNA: TGTGCCAGCAGCGTAGCTTGGGGGGGGTCAAGCACAGATACGCAGTATTTT. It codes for CASSVAWGGSSTDTQYF.